This entry features one TCR beta chain sequence. The data were obtained in a study of control samples from healthy donors and cancer patients. Using immunoSEQ multiplex PCR, the repertoire was profiled, and TCRdb retains in-frame clones only, with some absent. In the table there are approximately 140,000 clones, 70% to 90% of which are singletons. The V gene's germline CDR1 is SGHDT and CDR2 YYEEEE. V lost 5 bases, J lost 3 bases, and 4 bases stayed unmatched. This CDR3 comprises 14 residues. This sequence joins TRBV5-6 and TRBJ2-1; 8 nucleotides line up with TRBD1. This clonotype was sampled from a woman in her 30s in good health. The sequenced sample was blood. CDR3 residues: CASRSTGGYNEQFF. As DNA, the CDR3 is TGTGCCAGCAGATCAACAGGGGGCTACAATGAGCAGTTCTTC.